Following are 13 T cell receptor beta chains from one sample sequenced in a study of cytomegalovirus exposure and HLA in healthy donors. Researchers ran the PCR with 60 Vbeta and 13 Jbeta primers. This table comes from immunoSEQ multiplex PCR, and its TCRdb copy is limited to in-frame clones, with some not included. The sample consists of some 110,000 clones, roughly 80% of them appearing once. Input material: PBMCs. Receptors were obtained from a man younger than 40 in good health and CMV-seropositive.

The rearrangement links TRBV7-8 to TRBJ2-3, with 8 nucleotides matching TRBD2. Germline V gene data show CDR1 as SGHVS and CDR2 as FQNEAQ. V lost 5 bases and J lost 0; bases outside the gene matches: 7. This CDR3 is 16 amino acids long. The CDR3 sequence is CASSLLGLASTDTQYF. As DNA, the CDR3 is TGTGCCAGCAGCCTGCTTGGACTAGCTAGCACAGATACGCAGTATTTT.

The rearrangement uses TRBV9 and TRBJ2-1; 8 bases match TRBD2. Germline V gene lookup returns CDR1 SGDLS and CDR2 YYNGEE. This CDR3 is 16 amino acids long. Trimming took 3 bases from V and 9 from J; bases not matched to a gene: 14. The CDR3 sequence: CASSGWVGTRNGEQFF. CDR3 bases: TGTGCCAGCAGCGGGTGGGTGGGGACTAGGAACGGTGAGCAGTTCTTC.

The V gene is TRBV5-1, the J gene TRBJ1-6; a weak D match, TRBD1 (5 bases). This CDR3 is 14 amino acids long. Germline values: CDR1 SGHRS, CDR2 YFSETQ. V gave up 2 bases and J gave up 9 bases, with 12 bases separating them. CDR3 region: CASSLTVGGSPLHF. CDR3 sequence (DNA): TGCGCCAGCAGCTTAACAGTGGGGGGTTCACCCCTCCACTTT.

J is TRBJ2-2 and V is TRBV4-1; D might be TRBD1 (6 bases). Trimming removed 0 bases from V and 4 bases from J, with 9 bases in between. CDR1 and CDR2 from the germline V gene are MGHRA and YSYEKL. The CDR3 consists of 15 residues. The CDR3 is CASSQEGARTGELFF. The CDR3 DNA reads as TGCGCCAGCAGCCAAGAGGGGGCGCGCACCGGGGAGCTGTTTTTT.

J is TRBJ2-7 and V is TRBV2; weak D call: TRBD1 (6 bases). The CDR3 has 14 residues. The V end lost 6 bases, the J end lost 1 base, and 13 bases lay between the germline ends. CDR1 and CDR2 (germline): SNHLY, FYNNEI. The CDR3 reads CASSLDSDSYEQYF. The CDR3, as DNA: TGTGCCAGCAGCCTGGACAGTGATTCCTACGAGCAGTACTTC.

The CDR3 sequence: CASSLELTLGTQYF. As DNA, the CDR3 is TGTGCCAGCAGCTTAGAGTTAACCCTCGGGACCCAGTACTTC. The chain joins TRBV7-8 to TRBJ2-5; no definite D call. Germline V gene sequence: CDR1 SGHVS, CDR2 FQNEAQ. The CDR3 contains 14 residues. V was pared by 1 base and J by 7 bases, with 13 bases between.

In this sample, this clone turned up a few times. The chain joins TRBV2 to TRBJ2-1; TRBD1 aligns across 11 bases. Germline-derived CDR1 and CDR2 are SNHLY and FYNNEI. After removal of 3 bases from V and 7 bases from J, the junction contained 2 bases not matched to a gene. The CDR3 runs to 14 residues. The CDR3 region is CASSDGQGANEQFF. CDR3 coding DNA: TGTGCCAGCAGTGACGGACAGGGGGCAAATGAGCAGTTCTTC.

This clone occurred a few times. The chain is built from TRBV18 and TRBJ1-2, with TRBD1 matching over 9 bases. This CDR3 is built from 16 residues. CDR1 is KGHSH, CDR2 LQKENI, per germline. V was pared by 3 bases and J by 2 bases, with 7 bases of the junction left unmatched. The CDR3 spells CASSPADTGGNYGYTF. The CDR3 DNA sequence: TGTGCCAGCTCACCTGCTGACACAGGGGGCAACTATGGCTACACCTTC.

The V and J genes are TRBV16 and TRBJ1-2; possible D gene TRBD1, 5 bases. This CDR3 has 14 amino acids. Germline CDR1 reads KGHSY; CDR2 reads FQNENV. Trimming shortened V by 5 bases and J by 4 bases, and 14 bases separated the two germline ends. The CDR3 nucleotides are TGTGCCAGCAGCAGGGGTGGCAGGGCCTATGGCTACACCTTC. Translation: CASSRGGRAYGYTF.

The rearrangement links TRBV7-3 to TRBJ1-1; D not certain. Germline CDR1 and CDR2: SGHTA and FQGTGA. The CDR3 consists of 13 residues. The V gene lost 1 base and the J gene lost 2 bases, with 5 bases spanning the gap. CDR3 loop: CASSLNTNTEAFF. As DNA, the CDR3 is TGTGCCAGCAGCTTAAATACAAACACTGAAGCTTTCTTT.

V and J are TRBV6-6 and TRBJ2-7; 7 nucleotides match TRBD2. The CDR3 contains 12 residues. V shed 6 bases and J 5 bases; nucleotides not matched to a gene: 4. CDR1 and CDR2 (germline): MNHNY, SVGAGI (reference sequence). The CDR3 DNA follows: TGTGCCAGCAGCTCAGCGGGGAACGAGCAGTACTTC. Translated, it gives CASSSAGNEQYF.

This chain uses TRBV2 with TRBJ1-2; D not resolved. V was pared by 6 bases and J by 10 bases, with 24 bases between. CDR1 and CDR2 (germline): SNHLY, FYNNEI. This CDR3 region has 15 residues. Here the CDR3 DNA reads TGTGCCAGCAGCCTAGGAGAGGGCGTAAGTTCCCTCTACACCTTC. Translated, it gives CASSLGEGVSSLYTF.

The gene calls are TRBV7-9 and TRBJ1-2; D call uncertain. Germline CDR1 SEHNR, CDR2 FQNEAQ (reference sequence). V was cut by 5 bases and J by 0 bases, with 10 bases left in between. This CDR3 contains 14 residues. The CDR3 loop reads CASSRADSNYGYTF. The CDR3 DNA follows: TGTGCCAGCAGCCGAGCCGATTCTAACTATGGCTACACCTTC.